This T cell receptor (beta chain) stems from a study of T cell responses to AZD1222 COVID-19 vaccine (dated by TCRdb to the early 2020s). Study-level background: A total of around 240 trial participants underwent TCR sequencing, of whom 207 received two doses of AZD1222 and about 26 received two doses of the MenACWY control vaccine. Enrollment into the trials was organized by age into subgroups of 18-55, 56-69 and 70-plus years, and those subgroups contained about 160, 30 and 59 TCR-sequenced participants, respectively.

What the work shows at the level of the full study, not this receptor alone: The whole spike protein was spanned by vaccine-associated CD4 TCRs, and dominant responses were seen in regions 160-218 and 743-854. Spike-specific TCR breadth and depth rose significantly after two AZD1222 doses compared with day 0 and with MenACWY recipients. Because no day 14 peak-response samples were available, repertoires were characterized only after the peak T cell response. The 56-69-year group was small, and its depth increase did not reach significance, likely because of low power. Nearly half of unique spike-specific TCRs reportedly recognized epitopes outside regions mutated in the B.1.351 and B.1.1.7 variants. Conclusions about previously exposed vaccinees are limited because only 6 or 7 AZD1222 recipients were SARS-CoV-2 seropositive at baseline. Participants were mostly white British and included more females than males, and it was suggested by the authors that clonal diversity may have been underestimated.

The CDR3 regions of human TCRbeta chains were subjected to immunosequencing. As for the original processing: TCRs in the repertoires were compared against a reference library of SARS-CoV-2-specific TCRs that had been generated with the MIRA antigen-specificity platform. Breadth meant the fraction of unique TCRs that were SARS-CoV-2-associated, whereas depth meant the fraction of total T cells that were SARS-CoV-2-associated. Using the MIRA data, every spike-specific TCR was mapped to the spike region that the TCR reacted to and assigned to either a CD4 or a CD8 class. Log10-transformed breadth and depth values were compared by one-way ANOVA with Sidak's multiple comparisons tests. As stored in TCRdb, this immuneACCESS dataset retains in-frame rearrangements with V and J assigned. A fraction of the clones does not appear; measured against another copy, unresolved V genes explain less than half of the discrepancy, and the remainder lacks a known reason. V, J and clone size reflect that table, while D and trimming were determined from the DNA. The sample profile shows 150,000 to 200,000 clones; about 89% of them were found once. The ten largest clones capture under 3.5% of the sample.

The sample's time point label, decoded: baseline before first vaccination. The treatment or condition tag for this specimen amounts to: meningococcal conjugate vaccine given as trial control. Vaccinee samples were obtained from the UK trials COV001 and COV002, which included a single-blind randomized controlled phase 2/3 trial of AZD1222 (ChAdOx1 nCoV-19) in healthy adults. Trial participant PBMC samples were collected at day 0 and day 28 after the second dose for TCRbeta chain sequencing. Note on this clone: This clone's antigen is unknown. Base qualities were left out, and no much larger clone turns up one base away.

The sequence was collected from an adult in good health. This sample comprised peripheral blood, obtained on day 0 of MenACWY control vaccination.

The CDR3 here reads CASSTQATGGVEQYF. The bases are TGTGCCAGTAGTACCCAGGCGACAGGGGGCGTCGAGCAGTACTTC. The sequence is built from TRBV19 and TRBJ2-7, and 10 junction bases match TRBD1. From the cysteine up to the phenylalanine, the CDR3 has a length of 15 residues. Only the CDR3 part of the read is kept: 45 bases, read in frame from the first base. CDR1 LNHDA and CDR2 SQIVND were looked up in the germline V gene (reference sequence). Trimmed from V: 4 bases; trimmed from J: 6 bases; junction bases lacking a gene match: 9.